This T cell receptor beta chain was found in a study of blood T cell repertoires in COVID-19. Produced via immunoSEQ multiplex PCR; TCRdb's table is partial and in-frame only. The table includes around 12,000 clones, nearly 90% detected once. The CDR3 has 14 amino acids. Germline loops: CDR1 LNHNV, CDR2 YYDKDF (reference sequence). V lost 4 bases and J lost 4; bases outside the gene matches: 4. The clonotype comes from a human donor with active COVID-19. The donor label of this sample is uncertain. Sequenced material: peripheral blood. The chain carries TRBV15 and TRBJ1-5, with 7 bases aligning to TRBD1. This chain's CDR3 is CATSTDRVNQPQHF. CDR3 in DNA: TGTGCCACCAGCACCGACAGGGTAAATCAGCCCCAGCATTTT.